The 10 T cell receptor beta chains listed next were all sequenced from one sample in a study of blood T cell repertoires in COVID-19. This table comes from immunoSEQ multiplex PCR, and its TCRdb copy is limited to in-frame clones, with some not included. Among fewer than 250,000 clones listed, 86% were seen once. Sequencing was performed on peripheral blood. The receptors were gathered from a woman of 80 years or more with COVID-19, enrolled during active disease.

The genes are TRBV19 and TRBJ1-2; a weak D match, TRBD1 (5 bases). Trimming shortened V by 7 bases and J by 0 bases, and 27 bases separated the two germline ends. The CDR3 consists of 19 residues. The germline V gene has CDR1 LNHDA and CDR2 SQIVND (reference sequence). The DNA of the CDR3 is TGTGCCAGTAAAAGTATAGTAGGAAAGGACACCCGCACTAACTATGGCTACACCTTC. It codes for CASKSIVGKDTRTNYGYTF. Filled out from reference TRBV19 and TRBJ1-2, the complete variable domain reads DGGITQSPKYLFRKEGQNVTLSCEQNLNHDAMYWYRQDPGQGLRLIYYSQIVNDFQKGDIAEGYSVSREKKESFPLTVTSAQKNPTAFYLCASKSIVGKDTRTNYGYTFGSGTRLTVV.

This chain joins TRBV6-4 and TRBJ1-2, with D possibly being TRBD1 (5 bases). Looked up from germline, CDR1 is MRHNA and CDR2 is SNTAGT. V was shortened by 7 bases and J by 2 bases, with 17 bases between the two germline ends. The CDR3 runs 15 residues. The CDR3 spells CASTTEAGKNYGYTF. Written as DNA, the CDR3 is TGTGCCAGCACGACCGAGGCAGGGAAAAACTATGGCTACACCTTC.

The V and J genes are TRBV19 and TRBJ1-1, with a possible D match to TRBD1 (5 bases). The germline gives CDR1 LNHDA, CDR2 SQIVND (reference sequence). V was pared by 7 bases and J by 2 bases, with 11 bases between. The CDR3 is made up of 13 amino acids. The CDR3 DNA sequence: TGTGCCAGTAAAAGGGGCTTAAACACTGAAGCTTTCTTT. Translation gives CASKRGLNTEAFF.

This chain uses TRBV5-5 with TRBJ1-5; 8 nucleotides align to TRBD1. The CDR3 spans 15 residues. Germline V gives CDR1 SGHKS, CDR2 YYEKEE (reference sequence). J lost 4 bases, V lost 2 bases, and 5 bases had no gene match. The CDR3, as DNA: TGTGCCAGCAGCTTAGAGGACAGGGATAATCAGCCCCAGCATTTT. Translating it yields CASSLEDRDNQPQHF.

The J gene is TRBJ1-5, the V gene TRBV29-1, with 7 bases identical to TRBD1. V lost 4 bases to trimming and J lost 4 bases; unmatched junction nucleotides: 4. This CDR3 has 13 amino acids. CDR1 SQVTM and CDR2 ANQGSEA come from the germline V gene. CDR3: CSVGDSLNQPQHF. CDR3 DNA: TGCAGCGTTGGGGACAGCCTTAATCAGCCCCAGCATTTT. The whole variable domain, remainder taken from reference TRBV29-1 and TRBJ1-5, is SAVISQKPSRDICQRGTSLTIQCQVDSQVTMMFWYRQQPGQSLTLIATANQGSEATYESGFVIDKFPISRPNLTFSTLTVSNMSPEDSSIYLCSVGDSLNQPQHFGDGTRLSIL.

The chain combines TRBV3-1 (or the pseudogene TRBV3-2) with TRBJ1-4; D is unresolved. The CDR3 length is 15 residues. Germline V gene sequence: CDR1 LGHDT, CDR2 YNNKEL (reference sequence). V lost 5 bases, J lost 0 bases, and 10 bases lay in between. In DNA form, the CDR3 reads TGTGCCAGCAGCGCGCCGGGAGCAACTAATGAAAAACTGTTTTTT. It yields the protein CASSAPGATNEKLFF.

This chain uses TRBV15 with TRBJ1-5, with a possible D match to TRBD1 (6 bases). CDR3 length: 14 residues. Germline V gives CDR1 LNHNV, CDR2 YYDKDF (reference sequence). V was pared by 4 bases and J by 3 bases, with 10 bases between. This chain's CDR3 is CATSTRQVNQPQHF. The CDR3 DNA reads TGTGCCACCAGCACCAGACAGGTCAATCAGCCCCAGCATTTT.

This chain links TRBV18 with TRBJ2-6, with D maybe TRBD1 (5 bases). The germline V and J ends were trimmed by 0 bases and 0 bases, with 15 bases remaining between them. CDR3 size: 19 residues. Looked up from germline, CDR1 is KGHSH and CDR2 is LQKENI. The CDR3 spells CASSPPRPGISSGANVLTF. CDR3 sequence (DNA): TGTGCCAGCTCACCACCGCGTCCAGGGATAAGCTCTGGGGCCAACGTCCTGACTTTC.

The chain is built from TRBV5-4 and TRBJ1-6; 8 bases fit TRBD1. The germline V gene encodes CDR1 SGHNT and CDR2 YYREEE (reference sequence). Trimming cost V 4 bases and J 7 bases; bases outside gene matches: 7. This CDR3 has 15 residues. The CDR3 here is CASSPGDRINSPLHF. The CDR3 nucleotides are TGTGCCAGCAGCCCCGGGGACAGGATCAATTCACCCCTCCACTTT. Variable domain in full (rest from reference TRBV5-4 and TRBJ1-6): ETGVTQSPTHLIKTRGQQVTLRCSSQSGHNTVSWYQQALGQGPQFIFQYYREEENGRGNFPPRFSGLQFPNYSSELNVNALELDDSALYLCASSPGDRINSPLHFGNGTRLTVT.

This clone was found once. The chain recombines TRBV10-3 with TRBJ1-1, with D maybe TRBD1 (5 bases). The CDR3 contains 16 residues. Trimming pared 3 bases from V and 6 bases from J, leaving 20 bases between. Per germline, CDR1 ENHRY and CDR2 SYGVKD. CDR3 sequence reads: CAISDPAGQGGAEAFF. CDR3 DNA: TGTGCCATCAGTGACCCAGCTGGGCAGGGAGGGGCTGAAGCTTTCTTT.